This T cell receptor (beta chain) was recorded in a study of cytomegalovirus exposure and HLA in healthy donors. Points on this clone: Its matching antigen is unknown.

Germline CDR1 is SGHDT and CDR2 is YYEEEE. V lost 4 bases to trimming and J lost 8 bases; unmatched junction nucleotides: 3. The CDR3 totals 13 residues. Study-level points and caveats: The classifier reportedly diagnosed cytomegalovirus status with high specificity and sensitivity. The study flagged 150 to 200 TCR beta chains as cytomegalovirus-associated. Rarity characterized most TCR sequences, yet some public TCRs appeared in many donors.

Repertoires were generated with immunoSEQ multiplex PCR, while TCRdb's copy carries only in-frame clones and drops some. The sample consists of around 150,000 clones, roughly nine tenths of them appearing once. This clonotype was sampled from a man aged 18 to 30 in good health and CMV-seronegative. Material for sequencing was PBMCs. This chain connects TRBV5-6 to TRBJ1-2; 12 positions match TRBD1. The CDR3 is CASSQGQGAGYTF. The CDR3 DNA is TGTGCCAGCAGCCAGGGACAGGGGGCGGGCTACACCTTC.